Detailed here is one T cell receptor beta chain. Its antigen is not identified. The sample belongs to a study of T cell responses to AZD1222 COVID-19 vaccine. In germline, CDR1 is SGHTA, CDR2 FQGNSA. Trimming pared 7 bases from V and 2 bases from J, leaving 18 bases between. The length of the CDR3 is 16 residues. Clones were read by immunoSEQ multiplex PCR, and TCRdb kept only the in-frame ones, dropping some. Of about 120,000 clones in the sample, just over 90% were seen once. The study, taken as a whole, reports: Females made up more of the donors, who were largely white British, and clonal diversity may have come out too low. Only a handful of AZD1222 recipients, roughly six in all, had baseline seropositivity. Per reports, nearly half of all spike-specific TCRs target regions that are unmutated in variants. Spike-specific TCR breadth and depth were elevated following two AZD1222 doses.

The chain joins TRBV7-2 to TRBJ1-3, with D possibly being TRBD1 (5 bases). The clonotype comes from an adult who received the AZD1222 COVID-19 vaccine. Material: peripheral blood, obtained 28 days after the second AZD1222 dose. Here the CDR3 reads CASTIVGGFPGNTIYF. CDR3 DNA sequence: TGTGCCAGCACCATCGTGGGGGGGTTCCCTGGAAACACCATATATTTT.